Listed below are T cell receptor beta chains from one sample, sequenced in a study of human T cells and chemical hapten exposure. TCRdb re-called the RACE reads with MiXCR, one entry per CDR3 protein. Among fewer than 400,000 distinct CDR3 sequences listed, 5.5% to 8% were seen once. The sequenced sample was whole blood, obtained in connection with sensitization to the hapten diphenylcyclopropenone (DPC). These receptors were taken from a woman under 30 with alopecia areata. Some clones in this sample may be carry-over from other donors' samples. Each CDR3 is given with its conserved first and last residue. D genes are given only for firm matches. For some rows the clone size is stated as once, few or many, or as a class when expanded; others skip it.

v_call	d_call	clone_size	cdr3_length	j_call	cdr3_aa	cdr3_nt
TRBV6-1	NA	NA	15	TRBJ1-4	CASSPSGRGDEKLFF	TGTGCCAGCAGTCCTTCGGGGAGAGGTGATGAAAAACTGTTTTTT
TRBV6-5	NA	few	19	TRBJ1-4	CASSYSTGPNSPTNEKLFF	TGTGCCAGCAGTTACTCGACGGGTCCCAATTCCCCAACTAATGAAAAACTGTTTTTT
TRBV18	NA	NA	15	TRBJ1-3	CASSKTGSTGNTIYF	TGTGCCAGCTCTAAGACCGGGAGCACTGGAAACACCATATATTTT
TRBV5-1	NA	many	17	TRBJ2-7	CASSLAMTPGRSGEQYF	TGCGCCAGCAGCTTGGCGATGACCCCGGGACGCTCGGGGGAGCAGTACTTC
TRBV5-1	NA	NA	15	TRBJ2-7	CASSLVLGQTHEQYF	TGCGCCAGCAGCTTGGTTCTCGGACAAACTCACGAGCAGTACTTC
TRBV7-9	TRBD1	NA	15	TRBJ1-6	CASTLLRDRGSPLHF	TGTGCCAGCACCTTACTCCGGGACAGGGGATCACCCCTCCACTTT
TRBV12-3/TRBV12-4	NA	NA	12	TRBJ2-7	CASSLESYEQYF	TGTGCCAGCAGTTTAGAATCCTACGAGCAGTACTTC
TRBV10-3	NA	few	12	TRBJ1-2	CAISEKNYGYTF	TGTGCCATCAGTGAGAAGAACTATGGCTACACCTTC
TRBV6-6	NA	few	14	TRBJ2-1	CASSPTGNYNEQFF	TGTGCCAGCAGCCCGACAGGTAACTACAATGAGCAGTTCTTT
TRBV20-1	TRBD1	few	13	TRBJ2-7	CSARGQGLYEQYF	TGCAGTGCTAGAGGACAGGGCCTGTACGAGCAGTACTTC
TRBV6-6	NA	many	16	TRBJ1-2	CASSYSRGAVIYGYTF	TGTGCCAGCAGTTACAGCCGGGGGGCGGTGATCTATGGCTACACCTTC
TRBV6-5	NA	many	14	TRBJ1-5	CALKGNRPNQPQHF	TGTGCCCTGAAGGGGAACAGACCCAATCAGCCCCAGCATTTT
TRBV2	TRBD1	NA	15	TRBJ1-5	CASSQDRGGNQPQHF	TGTGCCAGCAGTCAGGACAGGGGAGGCAATCAGCCCCAGCATTTT
TRBV20-1	NA	NA	14	TRBJ1-5	CSARAGNSNQPQHF	TGCAGTGCTAGGGCCGGGAATAGCAATCAGCCCCAGCATTTT
TRBV10-3	NA	many	14	TRBJ1-1	CAISESGQNTEAFF	TGTGCCATCAGTGAGTCGGGCCAAAACACTGAAGCTTTCTTT
TRBV5-6	TRBD1	many	14	TRBJ1-1	CASSSSGTTGDAFF	TGTGCCAGCAGCTCCTCAGGTACCACAGGGGACGCTTTCTTT
TRBV7-2	NA	few	12	TRBJ1-2	CASSSLSYGYTF	TGTGCCAGCAGTTCATTGTCGTATGGCTACACCTTC
TRBV6-2/TRBV6-3	TRBD2	few	16	TRBJ2-3	CASSYSGGEYTDTQYF	TGTGCCAGCAGTTACTCGGGAGGGGAGTATACAGATACGCAGTATTTT
TRBV6-2/TRBV6-3	TRBD1	few	16	TRBJ1-1	CASSDVRTGGITEAFF	TGTGCCAGCAGCGACGTCCGCACAGGGGGCATCACTGAAGCTTTCTTT
TRBV6-2/TRBV6-3	NA	few	12	TRBJ1-5	CASGPKNQPQHF	TGTGCCTCCGGACCCAAAAATCAGCCCCAGCATTTT
TRBV7-9	NA	few	15	TRBJ2-4	CASSRGNGAKNIQYF	TGTGCCAGCAGCCGGGGGAATGGAGCCAAAAACATTCAGTACTTC
TRBV28	NA	NA	12	TRBJ1-1	CAWGAQNTEAFF	TGTGCTTGGGGGGCACAGAACACTGAAGCTTTCTTT
TRBV9	NA	NA	16	TRBJ2-7	CARKTEAGVLDYEQYF	TGTGCCAGAAAGACTGAGGCAGGTGTGCTCGACTACGAGCAGTACTTC
TRBV7-7	NA	many	14	TRBJ2-3	CASSLNQGTDTQYF	TGTGCTAGCAGCTTAAACCAGGGCACAGATACGCAGTATTTT
TRBV6-1	NA	many	12	TRBJ2-3	CASSVGLYTQYF	TGTGCCAGCAGTGTGGGCCTATATACGCAGTATTTT